This T cell receptor beta chain was found in a study of T cell responses to AZD1222 COVID-19 vaccine. Generated by immunoSEQ multiplex PCR, the TCRdb table keeps only in-frame clones and is missing some. The table lists 200,000 or so clones, around 86% of them singletons. A note on this clone: Its antigen is still unknown.

Study-wide findings and caveats: AZD1222 recipients seropositive at baseline numbered only six.

Germline V CDR1 and CDR2: SGHTS, YDEGEE. CDR3 length: 14 amino acids. V gave up 4 bases and J gave up 2 bases, with 13 bases separating them. The chain combines TRBV5-8 with TRBJ2-7; TRBD2 is a possible D gene (5 bases). The sample here was peripheral blood, taken on day 0 of MenACWY control vaccination. The sequence came from an adult in good health. CDR3 protein: CASSQSGFPYEQYF. The CDR3 DNA reads TGTGCCAGCAGCCAGTCGGGATTTCCCTACGAGCAGTACTTC.